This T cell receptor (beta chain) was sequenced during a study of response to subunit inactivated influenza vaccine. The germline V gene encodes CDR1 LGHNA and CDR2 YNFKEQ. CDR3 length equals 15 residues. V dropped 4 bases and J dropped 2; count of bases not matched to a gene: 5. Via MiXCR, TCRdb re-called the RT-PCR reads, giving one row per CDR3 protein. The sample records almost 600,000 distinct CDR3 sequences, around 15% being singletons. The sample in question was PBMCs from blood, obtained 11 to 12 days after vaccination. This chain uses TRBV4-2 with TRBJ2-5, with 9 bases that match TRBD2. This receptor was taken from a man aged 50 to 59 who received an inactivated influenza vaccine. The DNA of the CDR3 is TGTGCCAGCAGCCCTCCCAGCGGGGGGCAAGAGACCCAGTACTTC. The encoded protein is CASSPPSGGQETQYF.